A single sample gave rise to the 16 T cell receptor beta chains below, sequenced in a study of cytomegalovirus exposure and HLA in healthy donors. PCR primers comprised 60 Vbeta and 13 Jbeta primers. This table comes from immunoSEQ multiplex PCR, and its TCRdb copy is limited to in-frame clones, with some not included. This table has under 200,000 clones, about four fifths appearing once. The sequencing sample was made of PBMCs. These receptors originate from a woman aged 45-65 years in good health and CMV-seronegative.

Written as DNA, the CDR3 is TGCGCCAGCAGTGAGGCACTAGCGGGTGCCGGGGAGCTGTTTTTT. Protein: CASSEALAGAGELFF. J is TRBJ2-2 and V is TRBV10-1, with 9 bases identical to TRBD2. The CDR3 covers 15 residues. V lost 2 bases, J lost 6 bases, and 4 bases stayed unmatched. Germline V gene lookup returns CDR1 WNHNN and CDR2 SYGVQD (reference sequence).

V usage is TRBV6-1 and J usage is TRBJ1-2; D gene ambiguous. V was pared by 6 bases and J by 4 bases, with 12 bases between. This CDR3 has 13 amino acids. Germline CDR1 is MNHNS and CDR2 is SASEGT. The CDR3 coding sequence is TGTGCCAGCAGGACTCAAAAGGCCTATGGCTACACCTTC. This codes for CASRTQKAYGYTF.

The chain employs TRBV18 and TRBJ2-2; TRBD2 matches at 12 bases. This CDR3 comprises 17 residues. The J segment lost 6 bases and the V segment lost 0 bases, leaving 5 bases of the junction unmatched. Germline V CDR1 and CDR2: KGHSH, LQKENI. The CDR3 sequence: CASSPPTSGGTSGELFF. CDR3 sequence (DNA): TGTGCCAGCTCACCACCAACTAGCGGGGGGACATCCGGGGAGCTGTTTTTT.

The CDR3 nucleotides are TGTGCCAGCAAATCTGCGGGAGAGTTAACAGATACGCAGTATTTT. Encoded protein: CASKSAGELTDTQYF. V gene TRBV28 combines with J gene TRBJ2-3; 7 bases are a match to TRBD2. With V trimmed by 7 bases and J by 3 bases, 10 bases remained unmatched. The CDR3 extends over 15 amino acids. Germline CDR1 reads MDHEN; CDR2 reads SYDVKM.

This clone was found a few times. This rearrangement joins TRBV15 to TRBJ2-5, with a tentative D call TRBD2 (6 bases). CDR1 and CDR2 from the germline V gene are LNHNV and YYDKDF (reference sequence). The CDR3 length is 15 residues. Trimming stripped 0 bases from V and 5 bases from J, with 13 bases between. CDR3 loop: CATSRDGGRPETQYF. The CDR3 nucleotides are TGTGCCACCAGCAGAGACGGGGGTAGACCGGAGACCCAGTACTTC.

The V gene is TRBV4-1, the J gene TRBJ2-7; 11 positions agree with TRBD2. This CDR3 is 17 amino acids long. Trimming took 4 bases from V and 6 from J; bases not matched to a gene: 14. Per germline, CDR1 MGHRA and CDR2 YSYEKL. CDR3 residues: CASSLEGSSSGRLEQYF. CDR3 bases: TGCGCCAGCAGCCTAGAAGGATCGTCTAGCGGGAGGCTCGAGCAGTACTTC.

V and J are TRBV15 and TRBJ1-4, with TRBD1 matching 7 bases. Germline values: CDR1 LNHNV, CDR2 YYDKDF (reference sequence). The CDR3 totals 15 residues. Trimming at V came to 1 base and at J to 3 bases, leaving 2 bases not matched to a gene. The CDR3 bases are TGTGCCACCAGCAGAGGGGGACAGCCTAATGAAAAACTGTTTTTT. Protein sequence: CATSRGGQPNEKLFF.

The chain combines TRBV19 with TRBJ2-7, with 9 bases matching TRBD2. This CDR3 is 16 amino acids long. Germline lookup yields CDR1 LNHDA and CDR2 SQIVND (reference sequence). The J segment lost 3 bases and the V segment lost 1 base, leaving 7 bases of the junction unmatched. CDR3 region: CASSIVPGLAFYEQYF. CDR3 in DNA: TGTGCCAGTAGTATAGTCCCGGGACTAGCTTTCTACGAGCAGTACTTC.

This clone was detected only a few times. This chain connects TRBV27 to TRBJ1-1; maybe TRBD1 (6 bases). Germline loops: CDR1 MNHEY, CDR2 SMNVEV (reference sequence). This CDR3 has 16 amino acids. V dropped 7 bases and J dropped 8 bases, with 26 bases sitting between them. CDR3 nucleotide sequence: TGTGCCAGCAACAGAAGAGGCAGTTGGGGGCGCGGCGAAGCTTTCTTT. It encodes CASNRRGSWGRGEAFF.

The table lists this clone with a few counts. This chain uses TRBV15 with TRBJ2-3; D remains ambiguous. Germline CDR1 LNHNV, CDR2 YYDKDF (reference sequence). This CDR3 has 11 amino acids. V was clipped by 8 bases and J by 4 bases, with 7 bases between them. The CDR3 bases are TGTGCCACCGCTGGCCCAGATACGCAGTATTTT. This gives the protein CATAGPDTQYF.

The V and J genes are TRBV5-4 and TRBJ2-6, with D tentatively TRBD2 (5 bases). V was trimmed by 4 bases and J by 4 bases, leaving 15 bases between them. CDR1 SGHNT and CDR2 YYREEE come from the germline V gene (reference sequence). This CDR3 is 16 amino acids long. The chain's CDR3 is CASSRAAGVGANVLTF. Here the CDR3 DNA reads TGTGCCAGCAGCCGTGCGGCCGGGGTGGGGGCCAACGTCCTGACTTTC. The variable domain in full, completed from reference TRBV5-4 and TRBJ2-6, reads ETGVTQSPTHLIKTRGQQVTLRCSSQSGHNTVSWYQQALGQGPQFIFQYYREEENGRGNFPPRFSGLQFPNYSSELNVNALELDDSALYLCASSRAAGVGANVLTFGAGSRLTVL.

V usage is TRBV27 and J usage is TRBJ1-4, with 9 bases lining up with TRBD1. V was clipped by 7 bases and J by 8 bases; unmatched bases: 11. The length of the CDR3 is 15 residues. Germline-derived CDR1 and CDR2 are MNHEY and SMNVEV (reference sequence). The CDR3 loop is CASTQLGDRVEKLFF. In nucleotides, the CDR3 is TGTGCCAGCACCCAGCTGGGGGACAGGGTGGAAAAACTGTTTTTT.

The chain carries TRBV6-5 and TRBJ1-1, with D possibly matching TRBD1 (6 bases). V lost 2 bases and J lost 1, with 8 bases in between. The CDR3 spans 14 residues. Germline-derived CDR1 and CDR2 are MNHEY and SVGAGI. CDR3 in DNA: TGTGCCAGCAGTTACGGCAGGGGGAACACTGAAGCTTTCTTT. Its protein is CASSYGRGNTEAFF.

The DNA of the CDR3 is TGTGCCAGCAGTTTAGCACTAGGACCTGCCTACGAGCAGTACTTC. It translates to CASSLALGPAYEQYF. The chain uses TRBV27 and TRBJ2-7; D is perhaps TRBD2 (5 bases). The CDR3 sequence is 15 residues long. V lost 2 bases and J 2 bases, leaving 13 bases between the germline ends. Germline loops: CDR1 MNHEY, CDR2 SMNVEV (reference sequence).

This chain connects TRBV7-8 to TRBJ1-1; a weak D match, TRBD1 (5 bases). With 1 base removed from V and 7 bases from J, the gap between germline ends came to 7 bases. The CDR3 contains 12 residues. Per germline, CDR1 SGHVS and CDR2 FQNEAQ. CDR3 protein: CASSLEDSEAFF. The CDR3 bases are TGTGCCAGCAGCTTAGAAGACAGTGAAGCTTTCTTT.

The chain couples TRBV13 to TRBJ1-1, with TRBD1 identical over 7 bases. Germline loops: CDR1 PRHDT, CDR2 FYEKMQ (reference sequence). The CDR3 extends over 15 amino acids. V was pared by 4 bases and J by 3 bases, with 8 bases of the junction left unmatched. The CDR3 here is CASSSPRTGYTEAFF. In nucleotides, the CDR3 is TGTGCCAGCAGCTCCCCCCGGACAGGATACACTGAAGCTTTCTTT.